A selection of T cell receptor beta chains follows, all from one sample in a study of blood T cell repertoires in COVID-19. Using immunoSEQ multiplex PCR, the repertoire was profiled, and TCRdb retains in-frame clones only, with some absent. This repertoire shows around 300,000 clones, roughly 89% found once; its top ten account for over 9%. The sequencing sample was made of PBMCs or T cells enriched from blood (not recorded which). The receptors were sampled from a woman aged 25-40 years who had recovered from COVID-19. The CDR3 runs from the conserved cysteine through the conserved F or W. A D gene is named only where the DNA matches it firmly. A row's size may be missing; if present it is once, few, many or a size class.

clone_size	j_call	v_call	d_call	cdr3_aa	cdr3_nt
-	TRBJ2-7	TRBV14	-	CASSLSGPPYEQYF	TGTGCCAGCAGCCTTAGCGGACCGCCCTACGAGCAGTACTTC
once	TRBJ1-1	TRBV30	-	CAWSGTGNTEAFF	TGTGCCTGGAGTGGTACAGGGAACACTGAAGCTTTCTTT
-	TRBJ2-1	TRBV5-1	-	CASSLGTANEQFF	TGCGCCAGCAGCTTGGGTACAGCTAATGAGCAGTTCTTC
-	TRBJ1-4	TRBV15	TRBD1	CATSGPERDSTNYNEKLFF	TGTGCCACCAGCGGCCCCGAACGGGACAGCACTAACTATAATGAAAAACTGTTTTTT
once	TRBJ2-5	TRBV20-1	-	CSAEDGETQYF	TGCAGTGCGGAGGACGGAGAGACCCAGTACTTC
-	TRBJ1-5	TRBV28	TRBD1	CASSLVRGQPQHF	TGTGCCAGCAGTTTAGTCAGGGGGCAGCCCCAGCATTTT
-	TRBJ2-2	TRBV7-7	TRBD2	CASSPRIAGPNTGELFF	TGTGCTAGCAGCCCCCGAATAGCGGGACCGAACACCGGGGAGCTGTTTTTT
-	TRBJ1-5	TRBV29-1	-	CSVATEGPQHF	TGCAGCGTGGCGACGGAGGGGCCCCAGCATTTT
-	TRBJ1-6	TRBV15	-	CATSRVGRNSPLHF	TGTGCCACCAGCAGAGTGGGCCGTAATTCACCCCTCCACTTT
-	TRBJ2-7	TRBV13	-	CASSFWALSSYEQYF	TGTGCCAGCAGCTTCTGGGCTCTAAGCTCCTACGAGCAGTACTTC
-	TRBJ1-1	TRBV18	-	CASSRDFGTEAFF	TGTGCCAGCTCCCGGGACTTTGGCACTGAAGCTTTCTTT
-	TRBJ2-3	TRBV18	TRBD1	CASSPRDRAPTDTQYF	TGTGCCAGCTCACCCCGGGACAGGGCTCCCACAGATACGCAGTATTTT
-	TRBJ2-1	TRBV7-9	TRBD2	CASSPWTSGRGNEQFF	TGTGCCAGCAGCCCATGGACTAGCGGGAGGGGCAATGAGCAGTTCTTC